Listed below are T cell receptor beta chains from one sample, sequenced in a study of T-cell reconstitution after alpha-beta-depleted transplantation in children. Each CDR3 protein is one row after TCRdb ran MiXCR on the PCR reads. This sample yields about 500,000 distinct CDR3 sequences, of which around a third are seen a single time; 2% to 2.5% belongs to the top ten. Sequenced material: PBMCs from the stem cell graft donor, taken from the stem cell graft. These receptors were obtained from a human donor who donated a stem cell graft to a child with aplastic anemia. Both conserved end residues are trimmed from each CDR3. A D gene is named only where the DNA matches it firmly. For some rows the clone size is stated as once, few or many, or as a class when expanded; others skip it.

AISLDRGKETQY | TRBV10-3 | TRBD1 | 12 | few | TRBJ2-5
ASSYSSGSGETQY | TRBV6-5 | TRBD2 | 13 | NA | TRBJ2-5
SAPRASATYEQY | TRBV20-1 | NA | 12 | few | TRBJ2-7
ASSQYRSSGAAYYEQY | TRBV4-1 | NA | 16 | NA | TRBJ2-7
SVQRTGAIIDEQF | TRBV29-1 | NA | 13 | few | TRBJ2-1
ASSSTGSDTGELF | TRBV6-1 | NA | 13 | NA | TRBJ2-2
ASSRKDTTYGYT | TRBV7-9 | NA | 12 | few | TRBJ1-2
AISEIRAETQY | TRBV10-3 | NA | 11 | NA | TRBJ2-5
SASVSYQETQY | TRBV20-1 | NA | 11 | few | TRBJ2-5
SASDYSSFGNEQF | TRBV20-1 | NA | 13 | NA | TRBJ2-1
ASTTGQGGITEAF | TRBV12-3/TRBV12-4 | TRBD1 | 13 | NA | TRBJ1-1
ASSLETDGYT | TRBV7-9 | NA | 10 | NA | TRBJ1-2
ASSQAVYSVTGELF | TRBV4-3 | NA | 14 | many | TRBJ2-2
SVGDRGNEQY | TRBV29-1 | TRBD1 | 10 | few | TRBJ2-7
ASRRDALDEQF | TRBV2 | NA | 11 | NA | TRBJ2-1
ASSFGAGRSGNTIY | TRBV6-5 | NA | 14 | NA | TRBJ1-3
ASSPQHGDEQF | TRBV18 | NA | 11 | NA | TRBJ2-1
ASSPGTDSYNEQF | TRBV6-1 | TRBD1 | 13 | few | TRBJ2-1
ATSGGRGANQPQH | TRBV24-1 | NA | 13 | NA | TRBJ1-5
ASRRRGVAGAGTDTQY | TRBV12-3/TRBV12-4 | TRBD2 | 16 | few | TRBJ2-3
ASRSGGNQPQH | TRBV12-3/TRBV12-4 | NA | 11 | NA | TRBJ1-5
ASTKGQGLSSGANVLT | TRBV27 | TRBD1 | 16 | NA | TRBJ2-6
ASSTNRGTGYT | TRBV7-2 | TRBD1 | 11 | few | TRBJ1-2
ASRVYRDAEETQY | TRBV27 | NA | 13 | many | TRBJ2-5
ASSVQAGLQETQY | TRBV6-2/TRBV6-3 | NA | 13 | NA | TRBJ2-5
ASSDPNYGYT | TRBV9 | NA | 10 | few | TRBJ1-2
ASSPSQGPWRGWETQY | TRBV11-1 | NA | 16 | NA | TRBJ2-5
ASSLGGERGREAF | TRBV5-1 | NA | 13 | NA | TRBJ1-1
ASSPGLLGYTGELF | TRBV6-5 | NA | 14 | NA | TRBJ2-2
ASSIQRERYNEQF | TRBV19 | TRBD2 | 13 | NA | TRBJ2-1
ASSLGTANTGELF | TRBV5-1 | NA | 13 | many | TRBJ2-2